This T cell receptor (beta chain) was identified in a study of T-cell memory formation after mild COVID-19. UMIs and sample barcodes were carried by the TCR alpha and TCR beta cDNA libraries that 5'RACE produced using constant-segment primers. Each CDR3 protein gets one entry after TCRdb re-called the 5' RACE reads with MiXCR. The sample carries around 340,000 distinct CDR3 sequences, 12% to 15% recorded once. Study outcomes and limitations: Mostly located in CM and EM were contracting CD4+ clones, with contracting CD8+ clones located in EMRA.

V gave up 4 bases and J gave up 1 base, with 12 bases separating them. The CDR3 spans 14 residues. Germline V gene sequence: CDR1 SGHRS, CDR2 YFSETQ. With regard to this clonotype: No antigen is known for it.

The sequencing input was PBMCs or a T cell subset sorted from them (not recorded which). The TCR was taken from a man in his late teens or twenties who had mild COVID-19 (a few samples of this study predate the infection). Cell type and time point are not known. The chain carries TRBV5-1 and TRBJ2-7; D gene ambiguous. Written as DNA, the CDR3 is TGCGCCAGCAGCGTCGCACCGGGTTCCTACGAGCAGTACGTC. Amino acids: CASSVAPGSYEQYV.